The 30 T cell receptor beta chains given below trace back to one sample, sequenced in a study of beta chain features in type 1 diabetes. Their target antigens are unknown. The study reverse transcribed the entire isolated RNA, so it sequenced expressed TCRB transcripts. The table came from immunoSEQ multiplex PCR; TCRdb's copy has only in-frame clones and leaves some out. In the table there are approximately 50,000 clones, about 60% of which are singletons. Study-wide results and limits: Within each of all four CD4+ subsets, Type 1 diabetes patients had TCRB CDR3s that were moderately but significantly shorter.

The specimen was stem cell memory CD4+ T cells from blood. All receptors derive from a woman aged 25 to 39 with type 1 diabetes.

Note on this clone: The junction shows a germline mismatch at one end, possibly a read error. The chain combines TRBV27 with TRBJ2-7, with D maybe TRBD2 (6 bases). This CDR3 is 15 amino acids long. Germline loops: CDR1 MNHEY, CDR2 SMNVEV (reference sequence). The CDR3 is CASSSPGTSSHEQYF. CDR3 coding DNA: TGTGCCAGCAGTTCACCCGGGACTTCCTCCCACGAGCAGTACTTC.

The J gene is TRBJ1-2, the V gene TRBV30; 8 nucleotides agree with TRBD1. CDR1 GTSNPN and CDR2 SVGIG come from the germline V gene (reference sequence). The junction had 10 bases not matched to a gene; V was cut back by 1 base and J by 3 bases. The CDR3 sequence is 16 residues long. DNA for the CDR3: TGTGCCTGGAGTGCACCGGGACAGGACTTGGACTATGGCTACACCTTC. Translated, it gives CAWSAPGQDLDYGYTF.

The rearrangement joins TRBV7-8 to TRBJ2-2; 10 nucleotides agree with TRBD2. The CDR3 spans 16 residues. Germline lookup yields CDR1 SGHVS and CDR2 FQNEAQ. Trimming cost V 3 bases and J 5 bases; bases outside gene matches: 6. The CDR3 is CASSLAGLAITGELFF. The CDR3 DNA follows: TGTGCCAGCAGCTTGGCGGGACTAGCGATAACCGGGGAGCTGTTTTTT.

This chain links TRBV14 with TRBJ2-5, with 9 positions matching TRBD1. Looked up from germline, CDR1 is SGHDN and CDR2 is FVKESK. The J segment lost 2 bases and the V segment lost 4 bases, leaving 8 bases of the junction unmatched. The CDR3 loop spans 16 amino acids. The CDR3 region is CASSPQGQGRQETQYF. In nucleotides, the CDR3 is TGTGCCAGCAGCCCCCAGGGACAGGGACGGCAAGAGACCCAGTACTTC.

This clone has a handful of counts. The V and J genes are TRBV25-1 and TRBJ1-2; the D gene is possibly TRBD1 (6 bases). The V gene lost 5 bases and the J gene lost 0 bases, with 16 bases spanning the gap. This CDR3 has 16 residues. The germline V gene has CDR1 MGHDK and CDR2 SYGVNS. CDR3 sequence (DNA): TGTGCCAGCAGTAGAAATCGGGACACCTCTAACTATGGCTACACCTTC. It translates to CASSRNRDTSNYGYTF.

Comments on this clone: One end of the junction is discordant with germline, which a read error may explain. This chain connects TRBV4-1 to TRBJ1-4; the D gene is possibly TRBD1 (6 bases). Per germline, CDR1 MGHRA and CDR2 YSYEKL. The CDR3 totals 15 residues. In DNA form, the CDR3 reads TGCGCCAGCAGCCAAGACGGACAGAGTAATGTAAAACTGTTTTTT. Translation gives CASSQDGQSNVKLFF.

This clone was recorded only once. The rearrangement joins TRBV6-6 to TRBJ2-2; 8 positions match TRBD2. CDR1 and CDR2 from the germline V gene are MNHNY and SVGAGI (reference sequence). V trimming: 8 bases; J trimming: 7 bases; junction bases outside the gene matches: 9. This CDR3 is 14 amino acids long. CDR3 loop: CASRGGRTNGELFF. Here the CDR3 DNA reads TGTGCCAGCCGAGGCGGGAGGACCAACGGGGAGCTGTTTTTT.

The V gene is TRBV19, the J gene TRBJ2-2; no reliable D call. Germline V gene lookup returns CDR1 LNHDA and CDR2 SQIVND (reference sequence). The ends were cut back, 5 bases at V and 0 bases at J, with 10 bases in the middle. The CDR3 loop spans 15 amino acids. CDR3: CASSGRGANTGELFF. The CDR3 DNA reads TGTGCCAGTAGTGGTCGAGGCGCGAACACCGGGGAGCTGTTTTTT.

This chain links TRBV7-3 with TRBJ2-1, with 7 bases that match TRBD1. Germline V gene lookup returns CDR1 SGHTA and CDR2 FQGTGA. Trimming removed 4 bases from V and 5 bases from J; junction bases left unmatched: 8. The CDR3 is made up of 15 amino acids. The DNA for the CDR3 is TGTGCCAGCAGCTGGACCGGGACAGCGAACAATGAGCAGTTCTTC. Translated: CASSWTGTANNEQFF.

J is TRBJ2-1 and V is TRBV27; 10 nucleotides match TRBD2. This CDR3 comprises 17 residues. Germline V gene data show CDR1 as MNHEY and CDR2 as SMNVEV (reference sequence). J gave up 8 bases and V 7 bases, and 17 bases lay outside the gene matches. The CDR3 region has the DNA TGTGCCAGCATCATGTCATGGCTAGCGGGAGTCCCCCATGAGCAGTTCTTC. This codes for CASIMSWLAGVPHEQFF.

J is TRBJ1-1 and V is TRBV5-1, with 7 bases aligning to TRBD1. The CDR3 runs to 12 residues. V lost 4 bases to trimming and J lost 6 bases; unmatched junction nucleotides: 3. CDR1 is SGHRS, CDR2 YFSETQ, per germline. The CDR3 loop is CASSRQGAEAFF. CDR3 bases: TGCGCCAGCAGCCGACAGGGAGCTGAAGCTTTCTTT.

V usage is TRBV5-1 and J usage is TRBJ1-1, with D perhaps matching TRBD1 (6 bases). Looked up from germline, CDR1 is SGHRS and CDR2 is YFSETQ. This CDR3 contains 14 residues. The V end was cut by 4 bases, the J end by 1 base, with 11 bases between. The CDR3 is CASSGQTGNTEAFF. As DNA, the CDR3 is TGCGCCAGCAGCGGCCAGACAGGGAACACTGAAGCTTTCTTT.

This clone has just a few counts. CDR3 in amino acids: CASSFGGSTGFQETQYF. The CDR3 bases are TGTGCCAGCAGTTTTGGCGGGTCAACGGGTTTCCAAGAGACCCAGTACTTC. The chain recombines TRBV27 with TRBJ2-5, with D perhaps matching TRBD2 (5 bases). Between the trimmed V and J ends, which lost 3 bases and 1 base, there was a span of 18 bases. The CDR3 contains 17 residues. Germline V CDR1 and CDR2: MNHEY, SMNVEV (reference sequence).

The chain couples TRBV5-1 to TRBJ1-4, with TRBD1 as a possible D gene (5 bases). Germline V CDR1 and CDR2: SGHRS, YFSETQ. With 1 base removed from V and 1 base from J, the gap between germline ends came to 14 bases. CDR3 size: 17 residues. CDR3 DNA: TGCGCCAGCAGCTTGTCCCTAATTCAGGGAACTAATGAAAAACTGTTTTTT. This encodes CASSLSLIQGTNEKLFF.

The chain joins TRBV9 to TRBJ2-1; 8 nucleotides align to TRBD1. With V trimmed by 0 bases and J by 9 bases, 11 bases remained unmatched. The length of the CDR3 is 16 residues. Germline CDR1 SGDLS, CDR2 YYNGEE. The CDR3, as DNA: TGTGCCAGCAGCGTAGAAATCGGGACAGGAACAGGTGAGCAGTTCTTC. It yields the protein CASSVEIGTGTGEQFF.

This clone was seen a single time. This chain links TRBV9 with TRBJ1-4; D unresolved. This CDR3 spans 12 amino acids. V lost 3 bases, J lost 5 bases, and 5 bases lay in between. The germline V gene encodes CDR1 SGDLS and CDR2 YYNGEE. CDR3 sequence (DNA): TGTGCCAGCAGCGCCCCAAATGAAAAACTGTTTTTT. This sequence encodes CASSAPNEKLFF.

The CDR3 sequence is CASSSPGQPYEQYF. Written as DNA, the CDR3 is TGTGCCAGCAGCTCCCCGGGACAACCCTACGAGCAGTACTTC. The chain recombines TRBV7-2 with TRBJ2-7; a weak D match, TRBD1 (6 bases). Trimming pared 4 bases from V and 2 bases from J, leaving 12 bases between. CDR1 and CDR2 (germline): SGHTA, FQGNSA. This CDR3 contains 14 residues.

The rearrangement uses TRBV28 and TRBJ2-7, with 8 bases that match TRBD2. Germline CDR1 and CDR2: MDHEN and SYDVKM. This CDR3 contains 14 residues. The V and J ends lost 7 bases and 1 base, in that order; junction bases with no gene match: 6. The CDR3: CASTGGGESYEQYF. The CDR3 region has the DNA TGTGCCAGCACGGGGGGGGGCGAATCCTACGAGCAGTACTTC.

In this sample, this clone turned up a few times. The rearrangement uses TRBV9 and TRBJ1-2; the D gene is possibly TRBD1 (5 bases). CDR1 is SGDLS, CDR2 YYNGEE, per germline. The CDR3 runs 13 residues. V was cut by 4 bases and J by 6 bases, with 13 bases left in between. For the CDR3, the DNA is TGTGCCAGCAGCCCCACGGGGGAAGATGGCTACACCTTC. Encoded protein: CASSPTGEDGYTF.

This sequence joins TRBV7-2 and TRBJ2-1; no definite D call. V lost 1 base to trimming and J lost 3 bases, with 4 bases between them. This CDR3 region has 13 residues. Germline V gene data show CDR1 as SGHTA and CDR2 as FQGNSA. The CDR3, as DNA: TGTGCCAGCAGCTTAGTCCACTACAATGAGCAGTTCTTC. It encodes CASSLVHYNEQFF.

This sequence joins TRBV6-6 and TRBJ2-2; no clear D. V shed 5 bases and J shed 0 bases, with 7 bases lying between them. The CDR3 is made up of 14 amino acids. Per germline, CDR1 MNHNY and CDR2 SVGAGI (reference sequence). The CDR3 protein is CASSTVPNTGELFF. The CDR3 bases are TGTGCCAGCAGTACAGTCCCGAACACCGGGGAGCTGTTTTTT.

This chain connects TRBV30 to TRBJ1-5; TRBD1 aligns across 7 bases. Germline CDR1 and CDR2: GTSNPN and SVGIG (reference sequence). After removal of 5 bases from V and 3 bases from J, the junction contained 10 bases not matched to a gene. The CDR3 is 15 residues long. CDR3 region: CAWGNRGRVNQPQHF. CDR3 sequence (DNA): TGTGCCTGGGGAAACAGGGGAAGGGTCAATCAGCCCCAGCATTTT.

The chain has TRBV19 and TRBJ1-1; no clear D gene. The germline CDR1 and CDR2 sequences are LNHDA and SQIVND (reference sequence). The CDR3 contains 12 residues. The V end was cut by 5 bases, the J end by 3 bases, with 7 bases between. CDR3 amino acids: CASSPLYTEAFF. Here the CDR3 DNA reads TGTGCCAGTAGTCCCCTTTACACTGAAGCTTTCTTT.

This sequence joins TRBV18 and TRBJ1-1; D is perhaps TRBD1 (6 bases). The V end lost 3 bases, the J end lost 3 bases, and 20 bases lay between the germline ends. CDR1 and CDR2 (germline): KGHSH, LQKENI. The CDR3 covers 17 residues. The CDR3 loop reads CASSPQEGVKAHTEAFF. The CDR3 region has the DNA TGTGCCAGCTCACCCCAAGAGGGGGTGAAGGCGCACACTGAAGCTTTCTTT.

This clone has a handful of counts. The chain has TRBV2 and TRBJ1-2, with 7 bases matching TRBD1. The CDR3 totals 13 residues. The V segment lost 6 bases and the J segment 4 bases; nucleotides outside the gene matches: 5. CDR1 is SNHLY and CDR2 is FYNNEI in the germline V gene. The CDR3 region has the DNA TGTGCCAGCAGCGGAACAGGGGTCTATGGCTACACCTTC. It is translated as CASSGTGVYGYTF.

This sequence joins TRBV10-3 and TRBJ1-5, with TRBD1 matching 10 bases. The V gene's germline CDR1 is ENHRY and CDR2 SYGVKD. The CDR3 spans 15 residues. After removal of 2 bases from V and 2 bases from J, the junction contained 0 bases not matched to a gene. The DNA of the CDR3 is TGTGCCATCAGTGAGGGGACAGGGGGCAATCAGCCCCAGCATTTT. Translating it yields CAISEGTGGNQPQHF.

The rearrangement joins TRBV29-1 to TRBJ2-3; the D gene is possibly TRBD2 (5 bases). V was pared by 4 bases and J by 0 bases, with 11 bases between. CDR1 SQVTM and CDR2 ANQGSEA come from the germline V gene. The CDR3 runs to 14 residues. The CDR3 loop reads CSVVVGKSTDTQYF. DNA for the CDR3: TGCAGCGTTGTCGTCGGGAAGAGCACAGATACGCAGTATTTT.

The V gene is TRBV18, the J gene TRBJ1-1, with 8 bases identical to TRBD1. Germline values: CDR1 KGHSH, CDR2 LQKENI. J lost 3 bases, V lost 2 bases, and 5 bases had no gene match. The CDR3 has 15 residues. The CDR3 protein is CASSPSAGGYTEAFF. DNA of the CDR3: TGTGCCAGCTCACCAAGTGCAGGGGGCTACACTGAAGCTTTCTTT.

This clone was counted between two and nine times. The chain joins TRBV27 to TRBJ1-4, with TRBD1 as a possible D gene (5 bases). V lost 4 bases to trimming and J lost 11 bases, with 32 bases between them. CDR1 and CDR2 (germline): MNHEY, SMNVEV (reference sequence). CDR3 length: 19 residues. This CDR3 is CASSSFRVWRMKSEEKLFF. DNA for the CDR3: TGTGCCAGCAGTTCTTTCAGGGTGTGGAGAATGAAATCCGAAGAGAAACTGTTTTTT.

The J gene is TRBJ1-4, the V gene TRBV7-9; D unclear. V lost 0 bases and J lost 4, with 18 bases in between. In germline, CDR1 is SEHNR, CDR2 FQNEAQ (reference sequence). The CDR3 consists of 18 residues. The CDR3 nucleotides read TGTGCCAGCAGCTTAGCAGCTACTACACGCGCCCTTAATGAAAAACTGTTTTTT. Residues: CASSLAATTRALNEKLFF.